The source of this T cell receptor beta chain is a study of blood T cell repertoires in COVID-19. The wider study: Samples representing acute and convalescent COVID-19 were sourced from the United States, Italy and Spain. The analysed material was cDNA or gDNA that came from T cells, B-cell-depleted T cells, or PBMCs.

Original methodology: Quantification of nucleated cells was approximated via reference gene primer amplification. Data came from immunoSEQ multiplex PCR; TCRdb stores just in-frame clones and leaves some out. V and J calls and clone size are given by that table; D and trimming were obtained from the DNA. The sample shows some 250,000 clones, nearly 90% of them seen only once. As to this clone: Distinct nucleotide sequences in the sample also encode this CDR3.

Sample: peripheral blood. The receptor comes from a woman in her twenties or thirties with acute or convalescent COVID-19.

The CDR3 DNA follows: TGTGCCAGTTCTGCGGACAGGGACACTGAAGCTTTCTTT. Translating it yields CASSADRDTEAFF. The chain is built from TRBV19 and TRBJ1-1, with 8 bases lining up with TRBD1. CDR3 size: 13 residues. The V and J ends lost 8 bases and 3 bases, in that order; junction bases with no gene match: 5. CDR1 and CDR2 from the germline V gene are LNHDA and SQIVND (reference sequence).